The 13 T cell receptor beta chains presented below share a single source sample, sequenced in a study of blood T cells in healthy people across ages. The second PCR ran roughly 7 to 12 cycles with a sample-barcoded 5' primer and J-beta primers. TCRdb re-called the 5' RACE reads with MiXCR, one entry per CDR3 protein. The sample carries about 1.4 million distinct CDR3 sequences, 59% recorded once. Sequencing was performed on blood. The source of these receptors is a man younger than 35 in good health.

The CDR3 spells CASSQGTSGGPYEQYF. The CDR3 DNA reads TGTGCCAGCAGCCAAGGGACTAGCGGAGGACCCTACGAGCAGTACTTC. The rearrangement links TRBV7-2 to TRBJ2-4, with 11 positions matching TRBD2. The DNA end lines up better with TRBJ2-7; the J call may be wrong. Germline values: CDR1 SGHTA, CDR2 FQGNSA. The CDR3 consists of 16 residues.

V usage is TRBV5-5 and J usage is TRBJ2-3; D gene unclear. Germline CDR1 and CDR2: SGHKS and YYEKEE (reference sequence). The length of the CDR3 is 14 residues. V lost 3 bases and J lost 1, with 9 bases in between. CDR3 DNA sequence: TGTGCCAGCAGCTCCCTCTTGGGCACAGATACGCAGTATTTT. This codes for CASSSLLGTDTQYF.

The J gene is TRBJ2-5, the V gene TRBV29-1; TRBD2 is a possible D gene (7 bases). Germline assignment: CDR1 SQVTM and CDR2 ANQGSEA. The CDR3 is 14 residues long. V was clipped by 5 bases and J by 5 bases, with 18 bases between them. CDR3 bases: TGCAGCGTTAGCCACGCTGGGGGGGCGGAGACCCAGTACTTC. This encodes CSVSHAGGAETQYF.

The chain uses TRBV3-1 and TRBJ1-1, with unresolved D. The CDR3 length is 13 residues. Germline values: CDR1 LGHDT, CDR2 YNNKEL (reference sequence). Deletions cut 1 base from V and 4 bases from J, with 7 bases between. The CDR3 loop is CASSQGMPTEAFF. The CDR3 DNA reads as TGTGCCAGCAGCCAAGGGATGCCCACTGAAGCTTTCTTT.

The gene calls are TRBV11-2 and TRBJ2-7; the D gene is possibly TRBD2 (5 bases). The CDR3 is 16 amino acids. Trimming took 1 base from V and 3 from J, leaving 16 bases between them. CDR1 is SGHAT and CDR2 is FQNNGV in the germline V gene. The CDR3 DNA reads as TGTGCCAGCAGCTTAGGTTTTGGGGAGCTACGCTACGAGCAGTACTTC. It translates to CASSLGFGELRYEQYF.

The V and J genes are TRBV20-1 and TRBJ1-6; D is ambiguous. Trimming pared 1 base from V and 3 bases from J, leaving 16 bases between. The CDR3 totals 17 residues. CDR1 is DFQATT and CDR2 is SNEGSKA in the germline V gene (reference sequence). CDR3 sequence: CSARGVTRTVYNSPLHF. The CDR3 coding sequence is TGCAGTGCTAGAGGGGTTACGAGGACGGTCTATAATTCACCCCTCCACTTT.

This clonotype has only a few counts. This chain links TRBV29-1 with TRBJ1-2; 9 bases match TRBD1. The CDR3 consists of 12 residues. The V gene end was trimmed by 7 bases and the J gene end by 6 bases; junction bases not matched to a gene: 6. Germline loops: CDR1 SQVTM, CDR2 ANQGSEA. The CDR3 is CSATGGMNGYTF. In DNA form, the CDR3 reads TGCAGCGCGACAGGGGGTATGAATGGCTACACCTTC.

This chain links TRBV27 with TRBJ2-3, with D tentatively TRBD1 (6 bases). This CDR3 is built from 15 residues. The germline gives CDR1 MNHEY, CDR2 SMNVEV (reference sequence). V was trimmed by 2 bases and J by 0 bases, leaving 9 bases between them. The CDR3 nucleotides are TGTGCCAGCAGTTTACAGGGGTTAAGCACAGATACGCAGTATTTT. Translation: CASSLQGLSTDTQYF.

The chain links TRBV2 to TRBJ2-2, with 11 bases lining up with TRBD2. Per germline, CDR1 SNHLY and CDR2 FYNNEI. Trimming at V came to 5 bases and at J to 6 bases, leaving 5 bases not matched to a gene. The CDR3 totals 15 residues. CDR3 sequence (DNA): TGTGCCAGCAGTACTAGCGGGGGCCATTCCGGGGAGCTGTTTTTT. Amino acids: CASSTSGGHSGELFF.

V usage is TRBV29-1 and J usage is TRBJ2-1; D uncertain. This CDR3 is 14 amino acids long. The V end was cut by 7 bases, the J end by 2 bases, with 15 bases between. Looked up from germline, CDR1 is SQVTM and CDR2 is ANQGSEA. The CDR3 DNA reads as TGCAGCGCTGCGTCGACGGTCGCCTACAATGAGCAGTTCTTC. This translates into CSAASTVAYNEQFF.

The rearrangement links TRBV29-1 to TRBJ2-3, with TRBD1 as a possible D gene (5 bases). The CDR3 spans 15 residues. Germline CDR1 reads SQVTM; CDR2 reads ANQGSEA. The CDR3 DNA follows: TGCGGCGCCGTCAATGTAGGGGAATCGACAGATACGCAGTATTTT. It codes for CGAVNVGESTDTQYF.

Worth noting for this clonotype: Relative to the germline gene, one junction end is altered; a read error may explain this. This chain links TRBV5-6 with TRBJ2-1; 9 bases map to TRBD2. Germline CDR1 is SGHDT and CDR2 is YYEEEE. The CDR3 is 15 residues long. The CDR3 region has the DNA TGTGCCAGTAGCTTCCCTAGCGGGGTTAACAATGAGCAGTTCTTC. It yields the protein CASSFPSGVNNEQFF.

The chain joins TRBV7-2 to TRBJ2-1; D gene ambiguous. Germline CDR1 and CDR2: SGHTA and FQGNSA. The CDR3 sequence is 12 residues long. Trimming pared 4 bases from V and 9 bases from J, leaving 10 bases between. The CDR3 loop is CASSYLAREQFF. The DNA for the CDR3 is TGTGCCAGCAGCTACTTAGCTCGTGAGCAGTTCTTC.